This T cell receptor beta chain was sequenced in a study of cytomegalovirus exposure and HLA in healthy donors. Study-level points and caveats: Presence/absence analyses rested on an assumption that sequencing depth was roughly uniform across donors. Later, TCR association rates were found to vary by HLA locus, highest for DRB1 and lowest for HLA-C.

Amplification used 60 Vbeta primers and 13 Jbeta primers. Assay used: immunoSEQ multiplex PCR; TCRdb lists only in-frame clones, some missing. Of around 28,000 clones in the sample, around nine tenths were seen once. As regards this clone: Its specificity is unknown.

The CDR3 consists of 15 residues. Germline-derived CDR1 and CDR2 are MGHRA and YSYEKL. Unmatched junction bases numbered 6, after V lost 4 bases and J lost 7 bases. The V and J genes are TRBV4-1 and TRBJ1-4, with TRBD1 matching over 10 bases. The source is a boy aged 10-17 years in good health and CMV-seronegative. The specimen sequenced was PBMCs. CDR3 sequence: CASSPGTGDGEKLFF. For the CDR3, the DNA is TGCGCCAGCAGCCCCGGGACAGGGGACGGTGAAAAACTGTTTTTT.